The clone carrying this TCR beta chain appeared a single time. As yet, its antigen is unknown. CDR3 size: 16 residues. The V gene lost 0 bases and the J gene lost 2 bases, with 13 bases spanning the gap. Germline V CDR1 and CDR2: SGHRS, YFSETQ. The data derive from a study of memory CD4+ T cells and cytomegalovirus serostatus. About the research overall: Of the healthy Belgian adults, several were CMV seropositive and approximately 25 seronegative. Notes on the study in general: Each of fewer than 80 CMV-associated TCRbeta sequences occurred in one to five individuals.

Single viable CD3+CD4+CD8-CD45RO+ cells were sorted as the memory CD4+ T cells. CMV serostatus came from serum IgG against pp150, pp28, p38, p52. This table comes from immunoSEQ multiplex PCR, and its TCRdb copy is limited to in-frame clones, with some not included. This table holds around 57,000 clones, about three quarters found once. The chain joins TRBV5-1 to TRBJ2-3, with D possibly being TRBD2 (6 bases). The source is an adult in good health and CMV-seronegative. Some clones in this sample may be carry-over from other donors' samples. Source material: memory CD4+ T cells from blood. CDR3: CASSLAAGRYTDTQYF. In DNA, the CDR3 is TGCGCCAGCAGCTTGGCAGCGGGCAGATACACAGATACGCAGTATTTT.